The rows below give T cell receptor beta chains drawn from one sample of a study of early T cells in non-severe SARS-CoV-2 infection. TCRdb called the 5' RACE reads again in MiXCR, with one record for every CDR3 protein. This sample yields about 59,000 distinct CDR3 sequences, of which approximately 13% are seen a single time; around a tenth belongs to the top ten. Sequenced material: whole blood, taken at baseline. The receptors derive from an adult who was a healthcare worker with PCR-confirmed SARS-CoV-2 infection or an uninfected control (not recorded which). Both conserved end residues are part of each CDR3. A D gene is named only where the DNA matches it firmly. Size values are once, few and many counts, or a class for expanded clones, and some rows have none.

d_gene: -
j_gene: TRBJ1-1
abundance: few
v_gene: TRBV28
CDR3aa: CASSLTAGMNTEAFF
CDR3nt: TGTGCCAGCAGTTTAACGGCAGGCATGAACACTGAAGCTTTCTTT

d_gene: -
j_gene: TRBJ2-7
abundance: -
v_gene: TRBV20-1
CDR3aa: CSAPGDRRGTEQYF
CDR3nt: TGCAGTGCTCCAGGGGATCGCCGGGGCACCGAGCAGTACTTC

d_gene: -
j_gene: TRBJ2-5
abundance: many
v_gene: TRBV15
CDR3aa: CATSRAPSETQYF
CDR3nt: TGTGCCACCAGCAGAGCTCCCTCAGAGACCCAGTACTTC

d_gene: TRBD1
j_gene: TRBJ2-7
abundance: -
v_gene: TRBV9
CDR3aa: CASSAAGTGYYEQYF
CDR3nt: TGTGCCAGCAGCGCCGCCGGGACAGGATACTACGAGCAGTACTTC

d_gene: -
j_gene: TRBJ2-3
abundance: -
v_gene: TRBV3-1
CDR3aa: CASSPGRGTPTDTQYF
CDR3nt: TGTGCCAGCAGCCCTGGGAGGGGGACTCCCACAGATACGCAGTATTTT

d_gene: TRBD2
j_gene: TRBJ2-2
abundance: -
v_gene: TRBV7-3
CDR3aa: CASSLGLAATGELFF
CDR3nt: TGTGCCAGCAGCTTAGGGCTAGCGGCCACCGGGGAGCTGTTTTTT

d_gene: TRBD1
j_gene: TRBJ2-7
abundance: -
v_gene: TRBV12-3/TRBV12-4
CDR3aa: CASRPGTGKYEQYF
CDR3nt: TGTGCCAGCAGACCCGGGACAGGGAAGTACGAGCAGTACTTC

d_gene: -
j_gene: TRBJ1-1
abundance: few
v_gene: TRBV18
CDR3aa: CASSPLDRNTEAFF
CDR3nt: TGTGCCAGCTCACCTTTAGACAGGAACACTGAAGCTTTCTTT

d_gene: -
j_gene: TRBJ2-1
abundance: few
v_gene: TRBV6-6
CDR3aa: CASSYGRASSYNEQFF
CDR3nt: TGTGCCAGCAGTTACGGCAGGGCTAGCTCCTACAATGAGCAGTTCTTC

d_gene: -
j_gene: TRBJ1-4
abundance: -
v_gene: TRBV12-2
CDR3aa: CASRLGQPNEKLFF
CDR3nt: TGTGCAAGTCGCTTAGGACAGCCTAATGAAAAACTGTTTTTT

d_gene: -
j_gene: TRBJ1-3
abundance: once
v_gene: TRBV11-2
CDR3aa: CASSLGALSGNTIYF
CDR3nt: TGTGCCAGCAGCTTAGGGGCGCTCTCTGGAAACACCATATATTTT

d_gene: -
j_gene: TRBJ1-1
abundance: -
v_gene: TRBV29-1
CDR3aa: CSVPGYTEAFF
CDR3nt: TGCAGCGTCCCAGGTTACACTGAAGCTTTCTTT

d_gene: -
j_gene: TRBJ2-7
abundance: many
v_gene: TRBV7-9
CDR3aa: CASSLDRDLTYEQYF
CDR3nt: TGTGCCAGCAGCTTAGACAGGGACCTAACCTACGAGCAGTACTTC

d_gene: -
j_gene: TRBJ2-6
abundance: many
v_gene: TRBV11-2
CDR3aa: CASSQYTSGANVLTF
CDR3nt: TGTGCCAGCAGCCAATACACCTCTGGGGCCAACGTCCTGACTTTC

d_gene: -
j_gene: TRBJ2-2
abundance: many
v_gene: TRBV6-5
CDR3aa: CASSYIGTPPTGELFF
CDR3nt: TGTGCCAGCAGTTACATCGGGACTCCCCCCACCGGGGAGCTGTTTTTT

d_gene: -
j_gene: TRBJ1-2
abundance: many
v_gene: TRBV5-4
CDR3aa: CASSLVTELYGYTF
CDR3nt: TGTGCCAGCAGCTTGGTGACAGAACTCTATGGCTACACCTTC

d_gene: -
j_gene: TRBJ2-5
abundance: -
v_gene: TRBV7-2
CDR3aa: CASSRGAGQETQYF
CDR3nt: TGTGCCAGCAGCCGAGGGGCGGGACAAGAGACCCAGTACTTC

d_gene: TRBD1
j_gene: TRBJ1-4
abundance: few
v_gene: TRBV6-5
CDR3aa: CASSRQLTGGRGEKLFF
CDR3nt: TGTGCCAGCAGTCGACAACTGACAGGGGGCCGGGGTGAAAAACTGTTTTTT

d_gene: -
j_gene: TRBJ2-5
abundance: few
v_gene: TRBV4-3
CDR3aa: CASSQDYTSQETQYF
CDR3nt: TGCGCCAGCAGCCAAGATTACACCAGCCAAGAGACCCAGTACTTC

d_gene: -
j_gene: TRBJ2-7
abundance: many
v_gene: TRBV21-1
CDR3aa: CASSKAYEQYF
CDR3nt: TGTGCCAGCAGCAAAGCCTACGAGCAGTACTTC

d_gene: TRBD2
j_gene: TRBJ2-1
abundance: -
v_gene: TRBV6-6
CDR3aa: CASLTGTSGIYNEQFF
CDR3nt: TGTGCCAGCCTTACGGGGACTAGCGGGATTTACAATGAGCAGTTCTTC

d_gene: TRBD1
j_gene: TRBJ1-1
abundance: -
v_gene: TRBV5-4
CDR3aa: CASSPPTGGYTEAFF
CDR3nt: TGTGCCAGCAGCCCGCCGACAGGGGGCTACACTGAAGCTTTCTTT

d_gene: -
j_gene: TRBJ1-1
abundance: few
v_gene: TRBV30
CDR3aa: CAWSDGNTEAFF
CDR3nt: TGTGCCTGGAGCGACGGCAACACTGAAGCTTTCTTT

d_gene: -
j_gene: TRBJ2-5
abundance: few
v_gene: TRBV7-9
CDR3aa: CASSLTRTGETQYF
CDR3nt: TGTGCCAGCAGCTTAACACGGACGGGGGAGACCCAGTACTTC

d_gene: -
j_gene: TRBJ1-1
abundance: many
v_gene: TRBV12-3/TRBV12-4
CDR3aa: CASSLGGAEAFF
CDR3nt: TGTGCCAGCAGTTTGGGAGGCGCTGAAGCTTTCTTT

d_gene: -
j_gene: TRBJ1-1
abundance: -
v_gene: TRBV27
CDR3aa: CASSPGQNTEAFF
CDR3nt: TGTGCCAGCAGTCCGGGACAGAACACTGAAGCTTTCTTT

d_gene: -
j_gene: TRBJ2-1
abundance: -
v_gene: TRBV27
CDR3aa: CASSTPVGEQFF
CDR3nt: TGTGCCAGCAGTACCCCGGTCGGTGAGCAGTTCTTC

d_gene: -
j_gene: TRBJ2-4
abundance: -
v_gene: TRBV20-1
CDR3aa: CSARELAKNIQYF
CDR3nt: TGCAGTGCTAGAGAGTTGGCCAAAAACATTCAGTACTTC

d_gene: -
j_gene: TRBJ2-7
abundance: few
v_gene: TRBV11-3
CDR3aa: CASSLGGSIEQYF
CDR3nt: TGTGCCAGCAGCTTAGGGGGATCGATCGAGCAGTACTTC

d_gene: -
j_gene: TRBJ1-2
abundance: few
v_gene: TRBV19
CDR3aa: CASSKPQGINYGYTF
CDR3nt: TGTGCCAGTAGTAAGCCACAGGGTATTAACTATGGCTACACCTTC

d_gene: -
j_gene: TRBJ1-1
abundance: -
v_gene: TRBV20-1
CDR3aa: CSARSEAFF
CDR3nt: TGCAGTGCTAGGAGTGAAGCTTTCTTT

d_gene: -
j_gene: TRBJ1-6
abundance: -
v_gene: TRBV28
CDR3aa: CASSLRGNSPLHF
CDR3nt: TGTGCCAGCAGCCTTAGGGGTAATTCACCCCTCCACTTT

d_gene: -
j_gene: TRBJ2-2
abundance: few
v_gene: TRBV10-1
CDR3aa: CASGEMAGELFF
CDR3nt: TGCGCCAGCGGGGAAATGGCCGGGGAGCTGTTTTTT

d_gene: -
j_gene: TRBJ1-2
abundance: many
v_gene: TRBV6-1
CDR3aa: CASGLNYGYTF
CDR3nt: TGTGCCAGCGGCTTAAACTATGGCTACACCTTC

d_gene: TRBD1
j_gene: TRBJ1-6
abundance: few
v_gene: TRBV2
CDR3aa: CASRQGHSPLHF
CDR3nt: TGTGCCAGCCGACAGGGACACTCACCCCTCCACTTT

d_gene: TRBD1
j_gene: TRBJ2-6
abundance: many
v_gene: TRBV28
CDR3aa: CASRTDRAIGANVLTF
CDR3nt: TGTGCCAGCAGAACGGACAGGGCTATTGGGGCCAACGTCCTGACTTTC

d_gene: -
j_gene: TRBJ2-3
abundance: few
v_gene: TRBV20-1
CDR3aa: CSARDKRGPSDTQYF
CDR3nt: TGCAGTGCTAGAGATAAGCGTGGGCCCAGCGATACGCAGTATTTT

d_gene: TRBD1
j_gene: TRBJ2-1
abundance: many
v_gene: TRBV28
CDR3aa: CASSFSRTGVVF
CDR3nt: TGTGCCAGCAGTTTCTCGAGGACAGGGGTGGTCTTC

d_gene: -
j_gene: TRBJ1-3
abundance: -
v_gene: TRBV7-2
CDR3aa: CASSLLAGAGNTIYF
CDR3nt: TGTGCCAGCAGCTTACTGGCGGGGGCTGGAAACACCATATATTTT

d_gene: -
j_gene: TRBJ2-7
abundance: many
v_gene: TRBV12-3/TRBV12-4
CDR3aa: CASSSFGNNEQYF
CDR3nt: TGTGCCAGCAGTTCCTTCGGGAACAACGAGCAGTACTTC

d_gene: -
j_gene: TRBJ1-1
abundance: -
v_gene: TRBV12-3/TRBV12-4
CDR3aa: CASTQREGIEAFF
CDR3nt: TGTGCCAGCACCCAACGAGAGGGGATTGAAGCTTTCTTT

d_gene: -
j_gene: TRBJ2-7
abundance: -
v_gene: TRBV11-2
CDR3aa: CASSLLGGDEQYF
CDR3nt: TGTGCCAGCAGCCTCTTAGGGGGGGACGAGCAGTACTTC

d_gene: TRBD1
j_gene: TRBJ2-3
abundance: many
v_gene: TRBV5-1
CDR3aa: CASSGGTGSTDTQYF
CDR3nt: TGCGCCAGCAGCGGAGGGACAGGATCCACAGATACGCAGTATTTT

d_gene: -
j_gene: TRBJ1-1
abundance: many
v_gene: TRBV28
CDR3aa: CASSFGVDPGTPEAFF
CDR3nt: TGTGCCAGCAGTTTTGGGGTCGATCCGGGGACCCCTGAAGCTTTCTTT

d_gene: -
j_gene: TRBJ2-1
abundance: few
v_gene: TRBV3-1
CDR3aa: CASSHKPTGVTYNEQFF
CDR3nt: TGTGCCAGCAGCCATAAACCGACAGGAGTTACCTACAATGAGCAGTTCTTC

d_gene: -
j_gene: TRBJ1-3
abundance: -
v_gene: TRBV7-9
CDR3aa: CASSPLGGSGNTIYF
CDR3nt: TGTGCCAGCAGCCCCCTCGGGGGTTCTGGAAACACCATATATTTT

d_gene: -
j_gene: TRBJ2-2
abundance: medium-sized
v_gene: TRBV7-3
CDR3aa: CASSSGAGELFF
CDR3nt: TGTGCCAGCAGCTCGGGGGCCGGGGAGCTGTTTTTT

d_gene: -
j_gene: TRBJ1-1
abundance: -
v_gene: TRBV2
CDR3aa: CASSDEAVNTEAFF
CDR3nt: TGTGCCAGCAGTGATGAGGCAGTGAACACTGAAGCTTTCTTT

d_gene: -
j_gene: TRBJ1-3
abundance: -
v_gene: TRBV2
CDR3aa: CASSELLRSGNTIYF
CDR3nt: TGTGCCAGCAGTGAACTTTTACGCTCTGGAAACACCATATATTTT